This entry concerns a single TCR beta chain. Its target antigen remains unknown. No clone much larger than this one lies a single base away; base qualities are absent. This record belongs to a study of Ad26.COV2.S vaccination and SARS-CoV-2 variants (dated by TCRdb to the early 2020s). Some background on the complete study: Donors in the vaccine arm were drawn from COV1001, a multicentre, randomized, double-blind, placebo-controlled phase I-IIa trial testing Ad26.COV2.S in healthy adults. Ad26.COV2.S was administered intramuscularly at a dose of 5x10^10 or 1x10^11 viral particles, either as one shot or as two shots given 56 days apart. TCRbeta repertoire sequencing served as the tool for gauging how specific and how broad the SARS-CoV-2-reactive T cell receptors were following Ad26.COV2.S vaccination. A total of about 30 samples were included in the TCR-sequenced set, comprising some 20 Ad26.COV2.S vaccine recipients, 5 placebo recipients and 8 SARS-CoV-2 convalescent individuals. Blinding of investigators to trial group allocation was maintained during experiments and outcome assessment. Participants in the trial were split at random into five groups of five each, receiving low-dose or high-dose Ad26.COV2.S once or twice, or else placebo on both occasions. General findings and caveats noted by the study authors: Higher spike-specific TCR breadth was observed in Ad26.COV2.S recipients than in placebo recipients (P = 0.0014). Non-spike TCR breadth was comparable between vaccine and placebo recipients, consistent with the vaccine containing only spike. The study lacked the statistical power to compare responses across vaccine doses or regimens. After vaccination, spike-specific CD8+ and CD4+ T cell responses were reported to show substantial breadth. The authors noted that the TCR breadth and depth analyses may have underestimated total T cell responses.

What this sample's treatment or condition label stands for: some 19 received Ad26.COV2.S at low or high dose, single or two shots; several received placebo; per-sample allocation not given. Repertoires of vaccine and placebo recipients were sequenced from samples taken on day 63 after the first injection. In Cohort 1b, 25 or so adults aged 18-55 years were enrolled at a single site in Boston, USA, between 29 July and 7 August 2020. Ad26.COV2.S was a replication-incompetent adenovirus type 26 vector that expressed a prefusion-stabilized SARS-CoV-2 spike protein derived from the original Wuhan strain. A distance of 18 bases separates the germline ends of V and J, which lose 8 bases and 8 bases respectively. Looking up the germline V gene (reference sequence) yields CDR1 GTSNPN and CDR2 SVGIG. The CDR3 holds 13 amino acids from the cysteine to the phenylalanine. Only the CDR3 portion is preserved as DNA: 39 bases, with reading frame beginning at the first base.

The immunoSEQ Assay was used to sequence TCRbeta CDR3 regions. After extraction, genomic DNA underwent amplification by bias-controlled multiplex PCR, followed by high-throughput sequencing. As for the authors' bioinformatics: To quantify the absolute abundance of every unique TCRbeta CDR3 region, sequences were collapsed and filtered. T cell fraction was estimated by normalizing TCRbeta template counts to usable DNA, with usable DNA measured through amplification of reference genes found in all nucleated cells. Repertoire TCRs were annotated as SARS-CoV-2-specific when V gene, CDR3 amino acid sequence and J gene were exactly matched to a known reactive TCR set. The reference SARS-CoV-2 TCR set was obtained from MIRA and was filtered for enrichment in COVID-19-positive ImmuneCODE repertoires, whereby public or cross-reactive TCRs were removed. Using the MIRA antigens, annotated TCRs were further analysed by specific ORF or by position within an ORF. Breadth was defined as the number of annotated unique rearrangements divided by the total number of unique productive rearrangements, and depth was defined as the summed frequency of the annotated unique rearrangements. TCR breadth was compared between groups using two-sided Wilcoxon rank-sum tests. The table comes from immuneACCESS by way of TCRdb, which keeps in-frame sequences with V and J called. Part of the clones is missing from these tables; in studies checked, under half for an unresolved V gene and the rest for unknown reasons. V, J and clone size are those of that table, while D and trimming were read from the DNA. In all, the sample holds about 400,000 clones, and 89% of those were seen once. Approximately 1.9% of the sample is held by the ten biggest clonotypes.

Material: peripheral blood, obtained in a trial of Ad26.COV2.S vaccine versus placebo. The rearrangement combines TRBV30 with TRBJ1-4; confidence is insufficient to name the D gene. The receptor comes from a person aged 18-60 years who received the Ad26.COV2.S COVID-19 vaccine or a placebo. CDR3 region: CAGRRVTEEKLFF. The nucleotide sequence reads as follows: TGTGCCGGAAGGCGGGTTACAGAAGAAAAACTGTTTTTT.